This entry lists 32 T cell receptor beta chains sequenced from one sample in a study of response to subunit inactivated influenza vaccine. MiXCR, applied by TCRdb to the RT-PCR reads, yields one record per CDR3 protein. The profile shows hundreds of thousands of distinct CDR3 sequences, 15% to 18% of them singletons. The material was PBMCs from blood, obtained less than 13 days after vaccination. The receptors were sampled from a man between 50 and 59 years old who received an inactivated influenza vaccine.

This clonotype was detected a few times. DNA for the CDR3: TGTGCCAGCAGCTTGTTATCGTGGACTGGAAACACCATATATTTT. Translation gives CASSLLSWTGNTIYF. The chain carries TRBV5-8 and TRBJ1-3; D remains unclear. CDR3 size: 15 residues. The V and J ends lost 1 base and 2 bases respectively, with 10 bases between them. In germline, CDR1 is SGHTS, CDR2 YDEGEE.

This clonotype was observed a few times. At one end, the junction sequence differs from germline, possibly due to a read error. This chain uses TRBV7-2 with TRBJ2-7; TRBD2 matches at 7 bases. The CDR3 totals 14 residues. Per the germline V gene, CDR1 is SGHTA and CDR2 is FQGNSA. CDR3 amino acids: CASSLGGSPVEEYF. For the CDR3, the DNA is TGTGCCAGCAGCTTAGGCGGGAGCCCCGTCGAGGAGTACTTC.

This clonotype was found a few times. The chain is built from TRBV2 and TRBJ2-1; D call uncertain. Germline V gene lookup returns CDR1 SNHLY and CDR2 FYNNEI. The CDR3 is 15 amino acids. Trimming left V 3 bases short and J 0 bases short, with 9 bases between. CDR3 residues: CASSEVPSSYNEQFF. As DNA, the CDR3 is TGTGCCAGCAGTGAGGTCCCTAGCTCCTACAATGAGCAGTTCTTC.

This clonotype has a handful of counts. V gene TRBV20-1 combines with J gene TRBJ2-7, with D perhaps given as TRBD1 or TRBD2 (5 bases each). From germline, CDR1 is DFQATT and CDR2 SNEGSKA (reference sequence). Trimming took off 3 bases at V and 0 bases at J, with 9 bases between the two ends. The CDR3 is made up of 13 amino acids. CDR3 protein: CSARGRDSYEQYF. The CDR3 DNA sequence: TGCAGTGCTAGGGGACGAGACTCCTACGAGCAGTACTTC.

This clonotype was counted between two and nine times. The rearrangement uses TRBV25-1 and TRBJ1-4, with 7 bases that match TRBD1. Germline V CDR1 and CDR2: MGHDK, SYGVNS. After removal of 6 bases from V and 5 bases from J, the junction contained 9 bases not matched to a gene. This CDR3 spans 15 amino acids. The CDR3 nucleotides read TGTGCCAGCAGCATCCGGACAGGAAGAAATGAAAAACTGTTTTTT. This gives the protein CASSIRTGRNEKLFF.

Only a few counts were recorded for this clonotype. The V gene is TRBV20-1, the J gene TRBJ2-7; D not certain. CDR1 and CDR2 (germline): DFQATT, SNEGSKA (reference sequence). Trimming took off 0 bases at V and 3 bases at J, with 6 bases between the two ends. The CDR3 is 12 residues long. The DNA for the CDR3 is TGCAGTGCTAGAGATATGGGCTACGAGCAGTACTTC. Translating gives CSARDMGYEQYF.

There are a few counts of this clonotype. The J gene is TRBJ1-3, the V gene TRBV3-1; 9 bases fit TRBD1. Germline V gives CDR1 LGHDT, CDR2 YNNKEL (reference sequence). The CDR3 has 17 amino acids. With 4 bases clipped from V and 0 bases from J, the junction kept 7 bases outside the gene matches. CDR3 amino acids: CASSPRGQGASGNTIYF. The DNA of the CDR3 is TGTGCCAGCAGCCCGCGGGGACAGGGTGCCTCTGGAAACACCATATATTTT.

This clonotype was observed a handful of times. The V call is TRBV5-6, the J call TRBJ1-1; D not resolved. CDR1 is SGHDT and CDR2 is YYEEEE in the germline V gene. This CDR3 spans 13 amino acids. Between the trimmed V and J ends, which lost 1 base and 8 bases, there was a span of 12 bases. The CDR3 DNA follows: TGTGCCAGCAGCTTGTTCGGGGATTGGGAAGCTTTCTTT. It encodes CASSLFGDWEAFF.

In its sample, this clonotype was seen a few times. The CDR3: CAISEGRGARSSYNEQFF. CDR3 coding DNA: TGTGCCATCAGTGAAGGTCGAGGGGCCCGAAGCTCCTACAATGAGCAGTTCTTC. This rearrangement joins TRBV10-3 to TRBJ2-1, with D perhaps assigned TRBD1 or TRBD2 (5 bases each). The germline V gene has CDR1 ENHRY and CDR2 SYGVKD. The CDR3 covers 18 residues. V lost 3 bases to trimming and J lost 0 bases, with 18 bases between them.

This clonotype was seen a handful of times. This chain connects TRBV12-3 or TRBV12-4 to TRBJ2-7; tentatively, D is TRBD2 (5 bases). V dropped 3 bases and J dropped 3 bases, with 9 bases sitting between them. This CDR3 is 13 amino acids long. Here the CDR3 DNA reads TGTGCCAGCAGTTTGAGGGAACACTACGAGCAGTACTTC. Its protein is CASSLREHYEQYF.

This clonotype was seen a few times. This chain links TRBV6-1 with TRBJ1-1; D might be TRBD1 (5 bases). CDR1 MNHNS and CDR2 SASEGT come from the germline V gene. Deletions cut 6 bases from V and 5 bases from J, with 16 bases between. CDR3 size: 14 residues. The CDR3 DNA follows: TGTGCCAGCAGCACAGGACGGCCCCCAACTGAAGCTTTCTTT. Its translation: CASSTGRPPTEAFF.

This clonotype showed up many times. The genes are TRBV6-1 and TRBJ1-4; D not resolved. In germline, CDR1 is MNHNS, CDR2 SASEGT. This CDR3 comprises 15 residues. V was clipped by 6 bases and J by 4 bases, with 15 bases between them. The CDR3 DNA is TGTGCCAGCAGACTCTCGACCGGTATTAATGAAAAACTGTTTTTT. Residues: CASRLSTGINEKLFF.

The chain employs TRBV7-9 and TRBJ2-3; D ambiguous. The germline CDR1 and CDR2 sequences are SEHNR and FQNEAQ (reference sequence). V was clipped by 3 bases and J by 1 base, with 11 bases between them. CDR3 size: 15 residues. The CDR3 region has the DNA TGTGCCAGCAGCTTCTCCCCGGGCGGCACAGATACGCAGTATTTT. Encoded protein: CASSFSPGGTDTQYF.

The chain uses TRBV4-1 and TRBJ2-1; D is undetermined. CDR1 and CDR2 from the germline V gene are MGHRA and YSYEKL. This CDR3 spans 12 amino acids. The germline V and J ends were trimmed by 0 bases and 15 bases, with 12 bases remaining between them. Here the CDR3 DNA reads TGCGCCAGCAGCCAAGATCGACGTGCCCTGTTCTTC. Residues: CASSQDRRALFF.

In DNA, the CDR3 is TGCGCCAGCAGTGACCCTCCTAGCGGGGGATACAATGAGCAGTTCTTC. This encodes CASSDPPSGGYNEQFF. The chain couples TRBV10-2 to TRBJ2-1, with 10 nucleotides matching TRBD2. The CDR3 is made up of 16 amino acids. The ends lost 3 bases at V and 4 bases at J; junction bases unmatched: 6. The germline gives CDR1 WSHSY, CDR2 SAAADI.

This clonotype was counted at least ten times. This chain uses TRBV12-3 or TRBV12-4 with TRBJ2-7; D gene ambiguous. The CDR3 is made up of 13 amino acids. With 0 bases removed from V and 3 bases from J, the gap between germline ends came to 6 bases. For the CDR3, the DNA is TGTGCCAGCAGTTTAGCCCCAAACTACGAGCAGTACTTC. This gives the protein CASSLAPNYEQYF.

The chain couples TRBV7-2 to TRBJ1-6; 11 positions agree with TRBD1. CDR1 and CDR2 (germline): SGHTA, FQGNSA. Losses at the gene ends were 5 bases for V and 10 bases for J; bases not matched to a gene: 7. CDR3 length equals 15 residues. The CDR3: CASSPGTGGGSPLHF. The CDR3 DNA follows: TGTGCCAGCAGCCCCGGGACAGGGGGAGGGTCACCCCTCCACTTT.

This clonotype appeared many times. This chain uses TRBV30 with TRBJ2-1; 14 bases agree with TRBD2. The CDR3 runs 16 residues. The germline V gene encodes CDR1 GTSNPN and CDR2 SVGIG (reference sequence). The V segment lost 2 bases and the J segment 4 bases; nucleotides outside the gene matches: 4. CDR3: CAWSTRTSGGYNEQFF. In nucleotides, the CDR3 is TGTGCCTGGAGTACCCGGACTAGCGGGGGGTACAATGAGCAGTTCTTC.

This clonotype was seen many times. V usage is TRBV29-1 and J usage is TRBJ1-1; no clear D gene. Trimming pared 6 bases from V and 4 bases from J, leaving 9 bases between. Germline CDR1 and CDR2: SQVTM and ANQGSEA. The CDR3 length is 11 residues. DNA for the CDR3: TGCAGCGTCCCAGAGGGCACTGAAGCTTTCTTT. This codes for CSVPEGTEAFF.

In its sample, this clonotype was seen a few times. The chain employs TRBV19 and TRBJ2-1; 7 bases agree with TRBD2. The V and J ends lost 6 bases and 0 bases, in that order; junction bases with no gene match: 8. CDR3 length: 16 residues. Germline V gene data show CDR1 as LNHDA and CDR2 as SQIVND (reference sequence). Written as DNA, the CDR3 is TGTGCCAGTAGAACGGGAGGCAGCAGCTCCTACAATGAGCAGTTCTTC. It encodes CASRTGGSSSYNEQFF.

The gene calls are TRBV7-2 and TRBJ2-3; weak D call: TRBD2 (5 bases). The CDR3 sequence is 14 residues long. V was clipped by 4 bases and J by 3 bases, with 11 bases between them. Germline CDR1 reads SGHTA; CDR2 reads FQGNSA. CDR3 amino acids: CASSSLGGTDTQYF. CDR3 bases: TGTGCCAGCAGCTCTCTCGGAGGAACAGATACGCAGTATTTT.

This clonotype has a count of ten or more. The chain recombines TRBV5-1 with TRBJ2-7, with D perhaps given as TRBD1 or TRBD2 (5 bases each). The CDR3 runs to 14 residues. Trimming left V 0 bases short and J 2 bases short, with 9 bases between. Germline lookup yields CDR1 SGHRS and CDR2 YFSETQ. Written as DNA, the CDR3 is TGCGCCAGCAGCTTGGCCGAGGGGCCCTACGAGCAGTACTTC. Its translation: CASSLAEGPYEQYF.

There are a few counts of this clonotype. The chain combines TRBV5-1 with TRBJ2-1; 8 nucleotides agree with TRBD2. This CDR3 has 16 amino acids. V trimming: 7 bases; J trimming: 4 bases; junction bases outside the gene matches: 13. CDR1 and CDR2 from the germline V gene are SGHRS and YFSETQ. CDR3 region: CASSPVAGGLYNEQFF. The DNA of the CDR3 is TGCGCCAGCTCCCCAGTGGCGGGGGGATTATACAATGAGCAGTTCTTC.

This clonotype was picked up many times. The CDR3 bases are TGCGCCAGCAGCTCCAGGACCCGCCTACGCACCGGGGAGCTGTTTTTT. Translated: CASSSRTRLRTGELFF. The chain carries TRBV4-1 and TRBJ2-2; D is ambiguous. The CDR3 sequence is 16 residues long. The V and J ends lost 5 bases and 4 bases respectively, with 17 bases between them. Looked up from germline, CDR1 is MGHRA and CDR2 is YSYEKL.

This clonotype was counted only a few times. The rearrangement links TRBV4-3 to TRBJ2-3, with 14 bases that match TRBD2. V shed 2 bases, J shed 1 base, and the junction held 2 bases outside the gene matches. Per the germline V gene, CDR1 is LGHNA and CDR2 is YSLEER. The CDR3 is 17 amino acids. As DNA, the CDR3 is TGCGCCAGCAGCCAAAGACTAGCGGGAGGGGGCACAGATACGCAGTATTTT. It is translated as CASSQRLAGGGTDTQYF.

The table lists this clonotype with many counts. The CDR3 nucleotides read TGTGCCAGCCGCCCAACCCGACGGTATAATGAAAAACTGTTTTTT. This sequence encodes CASRPTRRYNEKLFF. This chain uses TRBV12-3 or TRBV12-4 with TRBJ1-4; D is unresolved. The V and J ends lost 8 bases and 4 bases respectively, with 17 bases between them. The CDR3 length is 15 residues.

This clonotype appeared a few times. The rearrangement links TRBV12-3 or TRBV12-4 to TRBJ1-2; perhaps TRBD1 as D (6 bases). Trimming removed 5 bases from V and 5 bases from J, with 15 bases in between. CDR3 size: 14 residues. CDR3 DNA: TGTGCCAGCAGTAGAGCACAGGGCTCGTATGGCTACACCTTC. Its protein product is CASSRAQGSYGYTF.

This clonotype was counted many times. The rearrangement links TRBV5-1 to TRBJ2-2, with 7 bases fitting TRBD1. Germline V gene data show CDR1 as SGHRS and CDR2 as YFSETQ. Unmatched junction bases numbered 8, after V lost 7 bases and J lost 5 bases. The CDR3 runs to 14 residues. The CDR3 DNA follows: TGCGCCAGCTGCCCTGACAGGGTAACCGGGGAGCTGTTTTTT. Its translation: CASCPDRVTGELFF.

This clonotype was picked up a small number of times. V usage is TRBV11-2 and J usage is TRBJ2-2; 13 bases agree with TRBD2. Unmatched junction bases numbered 5, after V lost 4 bases and J lost 6 bases. The CDR3 runs 16 residues. Germline loops: CDR1 SGHAT, CDR2 FQNNGV. The CDR3 DNA sequence: TGTGCCAGCAGCTGGGGACTAGCGGGAAGTGCCGGGGAGCTGTTTTTT. It yields the protein CASSWGLAGSAGELFF.

This clonotype was seen a handful of times. The V call is TRBV12-3 or TRBV12-4, the J call TRBJ2-7; D is possibly TRBD1 (7 bases). Trimming shortened V by 3 bases and J by 4 bases, and 10 bases separated the two germline ends. There are 13 residues in the CDR3. CDR3 coding DNA: TGTGCCAGCAGTTTCAGGGGGGAATACGAGCAGTACTTC. Encoded protein: CASSFRGEYEQYF.

This clonotype was seen a handful of times. The genes are TRBV20-1 and TRBJ2-7; 9 nucleotides line up with TRBD1. With V trimmed by 4 bases and J by 4 bases, 11 bases remained unmatched. The CDR3 has 15 amino acids. Germline V lookup: CDR1 DFQATT, CDR2 SNEGSKA (reference sequence). Here the CDR3 DNA reads TGCAGTGCTATGGCCCCCGGACAGGGGACGTACGAGCAGTACTTC. Amino acids: CSAMAPGQGTYEQYF.

This clonotype was detected ten times or more. The gene calls are TRBV18 and TRBJ2-5; TRBD2 might be the D (5 bases). Between the trimmed V and J ends, which lost 0 bases and 2 bases, there was a span of 10 bases. The CDR3 consists of 15 residues. The germline V gene encodes CDR1 KGHSH and CDR2 LQKENI. The CDR3 sequence is CASSPPASPQETQYF. CDR3 nucleotide sequence: TGTGCCAGCTCACCACCGGCTAGCCCACAAGAGACCCAGTACTTC.